This T cell receptor beta chain stems from a study of T cell responses to AZD1222 COVID-19 vaccine. Clones were read by immunoSEQ multiplex PCR, and TCRdb kept only the in-frame ones, dropping some. The sample records 150,000 to 200,000 clones, roughly 90% being singletons. Trimming removed 2 bases from V and 3 bases from J, with 8 bases in between. Germline loops: CDR1 SGHNT, CDR2 YYREEE (reference sequence). The CDR3 has 13 amino acids. Sample: peripheral blood, taken on day 0 of AZD1222 vaccination. This receptor was taken from an adult in good health. This chain links TRBV5-4 with TRBJ1-2; D is unresolved. CDR3 nucleotide sequence: TGTGCCAGCAGCTTTTGGGGAGACTATGGCTACACCTTC. The encoded protein is CASSFWGDYGYTF.